This T cell receptor (beta chain) was found in a study of control samples from healthy donors and cancer patients. Sequenced by immunoSEQ multiplex PCR; TCRdb stores in-frame clones only, minus some. The sample yields approximately 83,000 clones, about 92% seen once. V gave up 1 base and J gave up 7 bases; unmatched junction bases: 7. Germline CDR1 SGHVS, CDR2 FNYEAQ. The CDR3 has 14 residues. This clonotype originated in a woman aged 25 to 39 in good health. The chain links TRBV7-6 to TRBJ2-7, with 7 bases that match TRBD1. Sequenced input: blood. The CDR3 is CASSLEGAGREQYF. The CDR3 DNA sequence: TGTGCCAGCAGCTTAGAGGGGGCAGGTCGGGAGCAGTACTTC.